The 17 T cell receptor beta chains listed next were all sequenced from one sample in a study of cytomegalovirus exposure and HLA in healthy donors. Use of 60 Vbeta and 13 Jbeta primers characterized the PCR. Assay used: immunoSEQ multiplex PCR; TCRdb lists only in-frame clones, some missing. The data show roughly 120,000 clones, with about 80% seen just once and just over 1% held by the top ten. What was sequenced was PBMCs. These receptors all stem from a human donor in good health.

This clone was recorded only once. The rearrangement links TRBV7-8 to TRBJ1-1, with 8 bases matching TRBD1. Looked up from germline, CDR1 is SGHVS and CDR2 is FQNEAQ. V shed 3 bases and J 4 bases; nucleotides not matched to a gene: 7. The CDR3 runs to 15 residues. CDR3 in DNA: TGTGCCAGCAGCTTCAGGACAGACAGGGGCACTGAAGCTTTCTTT. Translated, it gives CASSFRTDRGTEAFF.

The V gene is TRBV4-2, the J gene TRBJ1-6, with D possibly being TRBD1 (5 bases). The V gene's germline CDR1 is LGHNA and CDR2 YNFKEQ. The ends were cut back, 0 bases at V and 5 bases at J, with 14 bases in the middle. This CDR3 spans 17 amino acids. CDR3 nucleotide sequence: TGTGCCAGCAGCCAAGAAGGTGCGGGACTGAATAATTCACCCCTCCACTTT. Residues: CASSQEGAGLNNSPLHF.

The DNA of the CDR3 is TGTGCCAGTCTCCGGGAGAACTCGCATAGCTACACCTTC. Its translation is CASLRENSHSYTF. This rearrangement joins TRBV5-4 to TRBJ1-2; the D is unclear. The V end lost 8 bases, the J end lost 9 bases, and 20 bases lay between the germline ends. The germline CDR1 and CDR2 sequences are SGHNT and YYREEE (reference sequence). The CDR3 totals 13 residues. The whole variable domain, remainder taken from reference TRBV5-4 and TRBJ1-2, is ETGVTQSPTHLIKTRGQQVTLRCSSQSGHNTVSWYQQALGQGPQFIFQYYREEENGRGNFPPRFSGLQFPNYSSELNVNALELDDSALYLCASLRENSHSYTFGSGTRLTVV.

This chain uses TRBV5-1 with TRBJ1-2; 7 nucleotides align to TRBD1. J was trimmed by 7 bases and V by 4 bases; bases with no gene match: 13. Germline V lookup: CDR1 SGHRS, CDR2 YFSETQ. The CDR3 length is 15 residues. CDR3 sequence (DNA): TGCGCCAGCAGCCATGGGGAGAGAGGGGGCAGTGGCTACACCTTC. Translating gives CASSHGERGGSGYTF.

The V call is TRBV6-5, the J call TRBJ1-1; D is possibly TRBD1 (6 bases). The CDR3 is made up of 15 amino acids. Germline CDR1 and CDR2: MNHEY and SVGAGI. Trimming removed 4 bases at V and 5 bases at J, with 17 bases between. CDR3 protein: CASSWRGQILTEAFF. CDR3 sequence (DNA): TGTGCCAGCAGTTGGCGGGGGCAAATTCTAACTGAAGCTTTCTTT.

This chain joins TRBV5-8 and TRBJ2-3; a weak D match, TRBD2 (6 bases). The length of the CDR3 is 15 residues. V dropped 4 bases and J dropped 1 base, with 13 bases sitting between them. Germline V gene sequence: CDR1 SGHTS, CDR2 YDEGEE. The CDR3 loop reads CASSREVAGTDTQYF. The DNA of the CDR3 is TGTGCCAGCAGCAGGGAGGTAGCGGGCACAGATACGCAGTATTTT.

The V gene is TRBV6-1, the J gene TRBJ2-3, with TRBD1 matching over 9 bases. Germline V CDR1 and CDR2: MNHNS, SASEGT. V lost 5 bases and J lost 3; bases outside the gene matches: 6. The CDR3 has 15 amino acids. The CDR3 DNA follows: TGTGCCAGCAGTATTCGACAGGGGGAGACAGATACGCAGTATTTT. As protein: CASSIRQGETDTQYF.

V is TRBV15 and J is TRBJ1-5, with TRBD1 as a possible D gene (6 bases). Germline CDR1 and CDR2: LNHNV and YYDKDF (reference sequence). The CDR3 runs 16 residues. The ends were cut back, 0 bases at V and 6 bases at J, with 15 bases in the middle. The CDR3 here is CATSRDLRGAGQPQHF. The CDR3 DNA follows: TGTGCCACCAGCAGAGATTTACGGGGGGCCGGTCAGCCCCAGCATTTT.

The chain links TRBV4-1 to TRBJ1-1; a possible D gene is TRBD1 (5 bases). This CDR3 contains 17 residues. The germline V and J ends were trimmed by 0 bases and 0 bases, with 14 bases remaining between them. Germline V CDR1 and CDR2: MGHRA, YSYEKL. CDR3 amino acids: CASSQDRLQVMNTEAFF. The CDR3 DNA is TGCGCCAGCAGCCAAGATCGCTTACAGGTGATGAACACTGAAGCTTTCTTT.

The genes are TRBV25-1 and TRBJ2-3, with D perhaps TRBD2 (6 bases). V was clipped by 0 bases and J by 2 bases, with 12 bases between them. Germline V gene lookup returns CDR1 MGHDK and CDR2 SYGVNS. CDR3 length: 16 amino acids. The CDR3 reads CASSEYFTSTTDTQYF. DNA of the CDR3: TGTGCCAGCAGTGAATACTTTACTAGCACCACAGATACGCAGTATTTT.

There are a few counts of this clone. The V gene is TRBV7-6, the J gene TRBJ2-3; D perhaps matches TRBD1 (5 bases). Trimming stripped 4 bases from V and 6 bases from J, with 14 bases between. This CDR3 has 14 amino acids. Germline values: CDR1 SGHVS, CDR2 FNYEAQ. In nucleotides, the CDR3 is TGTGCCAGCAGCTCCCCGGACAATGCGGATACGCAGTATTTT. It specifies CASSSPDNADTQYF.

The CDR3 spells CASSSDFGGTGELFF. Here the CDR3 DNA reads TGTGCCAGCAGCTCCGACTTCGGTGGCACCGGGGAGCTGTTTTTT. The chain has TRBV13 and TRBJ2-2, with D hard to call. V was clipped by 4 bases and J by 4 bases, with 13 bases between them. The CDR3 is 15 residues long. The V gene's germline CDR1 is PRHDT and CDR2 FYEKMQ (reference sequence).

This clone was picked up a small number of times. The rearrangement uses TRBV6-5 and TRBJ2-1, with TRBD1 matching over 7 bases. J gave up 0 bases and V 6 bases, and 2 bases lay outside the gene matches. The CDR3 loop spans 14 amino acids. Germline V CDR1 and CDR2: MNHEY, SVGAGI. The CDR3 sequence: CASRYRGSYNEQFF. CDR3 in DNA: TGTGCCAGCAGGTACAGGGGCTCCTACAATGAGCAGTTCTTC.

This clone has just a few counts. V usage is TRBV5-1 and J usage is TRBJ2-7; 9 nucleotides match TRBD1. The V gene end was trimmed by 5 bases and the J gene end by 5 bases; junction bases not matched to a gene: 11. Germline V gene data show CDR1 as SGHRS and CDR2 as YFSETQ. CDR3 length: 15 residues. CDR3 sequence reads: CASRGTGGLLDEQYF. In DNA form, the CDR3 reads TGCGCCAGCAGAGGAACAGGGGGCCTACTTGACGAGCAGTACTTC.

Only one count was recorded for this clone. The chain is built from TRBV2 and TRBJ2-3; TRBD2 agrees at 8 bases. CDR1 is SNHLY, CDR2 FYNNEI, per germline. The J segment lost 2 bases and the V segment lost 7 bases, leaving 5 bases of the junction unmatched. CDR3 length: 14 residues. The CDR3 DNA reads TGTGCCAGCACCGGGACTAGGCCCACAGATACGCAGTATTTT. Translated: CASTGTRPTDTQYF.

The CDR3 DNA reads as TGTGCCAGTAGTATTTTTTCATCGATGGCGGTCGAGCAGTACTTC. This translates into CASSIFSSMAVEQYF. This chain uses TRBV19 with TRBJ2-7, with D unresolved. The CDR3 runs 15 residues. CDR1 LNHDA and CDR2 SQIVND come from the germline V gene (reference sequence). The V and J ends lost 3 bases and 6 bases respectively, with 18 bases between them.

CDR3: CATSRAGRRNEQYF. The DNA for the CDR3 is TGTGCCACCAGCAGAGCCGGGAGGAGGAACGAGCAGTACTTC. The V call is TRBV15, the J call TRBJ2-7; 7 positions match TRBD2. The germline gives CDR1 LNHNV, CDR2 YYDKDF (reference sequence). With V trimmed by 1 base and J by 5 bases, 5 bases remained unmatched. This CDR3 is built from 14 residues.